The 13 T cell receptor beta chains reported below all come from one sample, sequenced in a study of tumor-infiltrating lymphocytes in primary liver carcinoma. Researchers generated TCR beta cDNA from about 450 ng of total RNA, relying on a constant-region primer. Each TCR beta library was derived from three nested multiplex PCR rounds that employed slightly modified ARM-PCR. For roughly 11 cycles apiece, the opening two PCR rounds ran with TRBV1-TRBV30 forward primers and a C-beta reverse primer. MiXCR, applied by TCRdb to the multiplex PCR reads, yields one record per CDR3 protein. Of approximately 110,000 distinct CDR3 sequences in the sample, roughly 80% were seen once. Co-extracted RNA and DNA came from 20-30 mg of unsorted bulk tissue. Source material: liver tumor tissue from sampling region 3. Subset reported: tumor region T3, left-lateral pole. Receptor source: a man aged 35-49 years with primary liver carcinoma and hepatitis B virus infection.

This clonotype occurred a few times. The J gene is TRBJ1-2, the V gene TRBV29-1; 9 bases line up with TRBD1. V was pared by 6 bases and J by 7 bases, with 15 bases of the junction left unmatched. Germline V gene data show CDR1 as SQVTM and CDR2 as ANQGSEA. The CDR3 runs 15 residues. The CDR3 sequence: CSVAPRLQGASGYTF. The CDR3 nucleotides are TGCAGCGTGGCCCCCCGTCTACAGGGGGCTTCTGGCTACACCTTC.

This clonotype was recorded a few times. J is TRBJ1-1 and V is TRBV7-3, with D perhaps TRBD1 (6 bases). The CDR3 has 14 residues. Germline V gene lookup returns CDR1 SGHTA and CDR2 FQGTGA. V shed 5 bases and J shed 0 bases, with 10 bases lying between them. The DNA for the CDR3 is TGTGCCAGCAGCGTGGACAGCTTGAACACTGAAGCTTTCTTT. Its protein product is CASSVDSLNTEAFF. Supplemented by reference TRBV7-3 and TRBJ1-1, the full variable domain reads GAGVSQTPSNKVTEKGKYVELRCDPISGHTALYWYRQSLGQGPEFLIYFQGTGAADDSGLPNDRFFAVRPEGSVSTLKIQRTERGDSAVYLCASSVDSLNTEAFFGQGTRLTVV.

Many counts were recorded for this clonotype. The chain uses TRBV6-4 and TRBJ2-3, with a tentative D call TRBD2 (6 bases). Trimming cost V 1 base and J 1 base, with 6 bases left between them. This CDR3 has 14 amino acids. Germline CDR1 MRHNA, CDR2 SNTAGT. The CDR3 spells CASSDLAGTDTQYF. CDR3 sequence (DNA): TGTGCCAGCAGTGACTTAGCGGGCACAGATACGCAGTATTTT.

Regarding this clonotype: The final CDR3 position lacks the conserved phenylalanine or tryptophan, pointing to a likely read error. The gene calls are TRBV11-1 and TRBJ1-2, with D possibly being TRBD1 (5 bases). This CDR3 spans 15 amino acids. V was clipped by 5 bases and J by 5 bases, with 18 bases between them. Germline V CDR1 and CDR2: SGHAT, FQDESV (reference sequence). CDR3 sequence (DNA): TGTGCCAGCAGCCCGGGACCGGGTCAGAGTTATGGCTACACCCTC. Its protein product is CASSPGPGQSYGYTL.

This clonotype was counted at least ten times. A much larger clone sits a single nucleotide away, making a read error possible. The chain combines TRBV4-3 with TRBJ1-2, with D perhaps matching TRBD1 (6 bases). The CDR3 sequence is 16 residues long. Germline lookup yields CDR1 LGHNA and CDR2 YSLEER. CDR3 loop: CASSQAGAGRNCGYTF. The CDR3 coding sequence is TGCGCCAGCAGCCAGGCAGGGGCAGGGAGGAACTGTGGCTACACCTTC.

With regard to this clonotype: Germline is not matched at one junction end, which may reflect a read error. The chain uses TRBV6-6 and TRBJ1-1; 10 bases are a match to TRBD1. The CDR3 extends over 14 amino acids. Germline loops: CDR1 MNHNY, CDR2 SVGAGI (reference sequence). As DNA, the CDR3 is TGTACCAGCATACATGACAGGGGGCTTCCTGAAGCTTTCTTT. This translates into CTSIHDRGLPEAFF.

This clonotype was recorded many times. The J gene is TRBJ2-2, the V gene TRBV6-6, with TRBD2 matching over 10 bases. The CDR3 has 16 amino acids. CDR1 and CDR2 from the germline V gene are MNHNY and SVGAGI (reference sequence). V shed 7 bases, J shed 7 bases, and the junction held 12 bases outside the gene matches. CDR3: CASNPSGSGGFGELFF. The CDR3 DNA follows: TGTGCCAGCAACCCTAGCGGGAGCGGGGGGTTCGGGGAGCTGTTTTTT.

A note on this clonotype: The junction and the germline gene differ at one end; a read error may be behind it. V and J are TRBV19 and TRBJ2-7, with 8 bases identical to TRBD2. Germline V CDR1 and CDR2: LNHDA, SQIVND (reference sequence). The CDR3 contains 14 residues. CDR3 coding DNA: TGTGCCAGCAGTACGGTAGCGGGACCCTACGAGCAGTACTTC. This encodes CASSTVAGPYEQYF.

In regard to this clonotype: The junction and the germline gene differ at one end; a read error may be behind it. The V gene is TRBV5-1, the J gene TRBJ2-1; no clear D gene. Germline V gene lookup returns CDR1 SGHRS and CDR2 YFSETQ. This CDR3 has 15 residues. In DNA, the CDR3 is TGCGCCAGCAGCTTGGTTGCGGAATTCTACAATGTGCAGTTCTTC. Translating it yields CASSLVAEFYNVQFF. Using reference TRBV5-1 and TRBJ2-1 for the parts outside the CDR3, the full variable domain is KAGVTQTPRYLIKTRGQQVTLSCSPISGHRSVSWYQQTPGQGLQFLFEYFSETQRNKGNFPGRFSGRQFSNSRSEMNVSTLELGDSALYLCASSLVAEFYNVQFFGPGTRLTVL.

Remarks on this clonotype: One junction end does not reproduce the germline sequence, and a read error may be involved. As DNA, the CDR3 is TGCGCCAGCAGCCAAGATCGGGGACAGGGCCGGTATTCACCCCCCCACTTT. This translates into CASSQDRGQGRYSPPHF. The gene calls are TRBV4-1 and TRBJ1-6; 9 nucleotides align to TRBD1. The CDR3 has 17 amino acids. Per the germline V gene, CDR1 is MGHRA and CDR2 is YSYEKL.

About this clonotype: This CDR3 fails to terminate in the conserved phenylalanine or tryptophan, so it likely reflects a read error. The V and J genes are TRBV28 and TRBJ1-5; no definite D call. In germline, CDR1 is MDHEN, CDR2 SYDVKM. The CDR3 totals 15 residues. The CDR3 nucleotides read TGTGCCAGCAGTAGACCCAGGAGTAGCGATCAGCCCCAGCATTTA. This translates into CASSRPRSSDQPQHL.

This chain connects TRBV24-1 to TRBJ2-6, with D perhaps matching TRBD1 (5 bases). From germline, CDR1 is KGHDR and CDR2 SFDVKD. CDR3 length equals 17 residues. CDR3 region: CAISDQSGISGANVLTF. The DNA for the CDR3 is TGTGCTATCAGTGACCAATCAGGGATCTCTGGGGCCAACGTCCTGACTTTC.

There are many counts of this clonotype. The chain carries TRBV6-6 and TRBJ2-2; no clear D gene. V was pared by 7 bases and J by 2 bases, with 14 bases between. Germline CDR1 MNHNY, CDR2 SVGAGI (reference sequence). This CDR3 contains 15 residues. CDR3 residues: CASTGPAANTGELFF. The CDR3 DNA sequence: TGTGCCAGCACTGGTCCGGCGGCTAACACCGGGGAGCTGTTTTTT.